This T cell receptor (beta chain) comes out of a study of spatial heterogeneity in lung cancer. Time point in this sample: sample taken at primary tumor resection. The CDR3 consists of 14 residues. CDR1 and CDR2 from the germline V gene are SGHNT and YYREEE (reference sequence). V lost 3 bases and J lost 13; bases outside the gene matches: 14. MiXCR, run by TCRdb on the 5' RACE reads, gives a single entry per CDR3 protein. This table has some 40,000 distinct CDR3 sequences, less than 6.5% appearing once. This receptor was taken from a female donor with early-stage non-small cell lung cancer. Material: PBMCs, obtained at surgery. The chain employs TRBV5-4 and TRBJ1-2; 8 nucleotides line up with TRBD1. CDR3 coding DNA: TGTGCCAGCAGCTATTATACCGGGACAGGAGAATGCACCTTC. Amino acids: CASSYYTGTGECTF. Looking up the rest from reference TRBV5-4 and TRBJ1-2 gives the full variable domain: ETGVTQSPTHLIKTRGQQVTLRCSSQSGHNTVSWYQQALGQGPQFIFQYYREEENGRGNFPPRFSGLQFPNYSSELNVNALELDDSALYLCASSYYTGTGECTFGSGTRLTVV.